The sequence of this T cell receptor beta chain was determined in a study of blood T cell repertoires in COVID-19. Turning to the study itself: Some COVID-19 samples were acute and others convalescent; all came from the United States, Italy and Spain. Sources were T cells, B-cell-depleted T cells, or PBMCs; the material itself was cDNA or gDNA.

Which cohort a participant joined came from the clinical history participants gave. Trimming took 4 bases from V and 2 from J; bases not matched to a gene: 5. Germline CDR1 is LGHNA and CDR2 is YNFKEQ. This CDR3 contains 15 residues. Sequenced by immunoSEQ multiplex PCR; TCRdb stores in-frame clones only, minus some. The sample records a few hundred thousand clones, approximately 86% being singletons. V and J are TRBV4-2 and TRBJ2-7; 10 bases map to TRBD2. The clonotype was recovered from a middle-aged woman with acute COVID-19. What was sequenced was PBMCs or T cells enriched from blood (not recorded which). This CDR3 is CASSLGLASAYEQYF. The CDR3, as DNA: TGTGCCAGCAGCCTGGGACTAGCGAGCGCCTACGAGCAGTACTTC.